A selection of T cell receptor beta chains follows, all from one sample in a study of blood T cells in healthy people across ages. Each CDR3 protein is one row after TCRdb ran MiXCR on the 5' RACE reads. This repertoire shows about 570,000 distinct CDR3 sequences, 27% found once; its top ten account for roughly 18%. The specimen sequenced was blood. These receptors originate from a woman aged 70-85 years in good health. CDR3s include the opening cysteine and the closing phenylalanine or tryptophan. A D gene is named only where the DNA matches it firmly. Clone size is given for some rows only: seen once, a few or many times, or a class if the clone is expanded.

D gene	V gene	clone size	CDR3 length	J gene	CDR3 DNA	CDR3 protein
TRBD2	TRBV10-3	.	17	TRBJ2-7	TGTGCCATCAGTGCTGGCAGCGGGGGGTCGAGCTCCTACGAGCAGTACTTC	CAISAGSGGSSSYEQYF
.	TRBV12-3/TRBV12-4	few	16	TRBJ1-2	TGTGCCAGCAGGCCGGACGCCTGGGAGCAGCTCGATGGCTACACCTTC	CASRPDAWEQLDGYTF
.	TRBV21-1	.	18	TRBJ2-2	TGTGCCAGCAGCCTCCGAGGACCGGACATAGCGAACACCGGGGAGCTGTTTTTT	CASSLRGPDIANTGELFF
.	TRBV6-5	.	15	TRBJ2-1	TGTGCCAGCAGTTACCGACAGGCGTCCTACAATGAGCAGTTCTTC	CASSYRQASYNEQFF
.	TRBV7-2	few	14	TRBJ2-2	TGTGCCAGCAGACCCGACGGTAACACCGGGGAGCTGTTTTTT	CASRPDGNTGELFF
.	TRBV10-2	.	12	TRBJ2-3	TGCGCCAGCAATGGGCGGGGAGGAACGCAGTATTTT	CASNGRGGTQYF
TRBD1	TRBV29-1	many	12	TRBJ2-5	TGCAGCGCGGCACAGGGGCAAGAGACCCAGTACTTC	CSAAQGQETQYF
TRBD2	TRBV7-9	.	16	TRBJ2-2	TGTGCCAGCAGCTTCTGGACTAGCGGTAACACCGGGGAGCTGTTTTTT	CASSFWTSGNTGELFF
TRBD1	TRBV14	few	13	TRBJ2-5	TGTGCCAGCAGCCCGGGACAGGGTAGAGAGCAGTACTTC	CASSPGQGREQYF
.	TRBV2	few	14	TRBJ1-2	TGTGCCAGCAGTTACACCGGGACACGGGGTGGCTACACCTTC	CASSYTGTRGGYTF
.	TRBV6-5	.	17	TRBJ1-1	TGTGCCAGCAGTTTGTTGCCGCCGGGTTCCATGAACACTGAAGCTTTCTTT	CASSLLPPGSMNTEAFF
.	TRBV10-3	.	15	TRBJ2-3	TGTGCCATCAGTGTCGAGAGGGGGGGCCTAGTTACGCAGTATTTT	CAISVERGGLVTQYF
TRBD2	TRBV20-1	.	15	TRBJ2-3	TGCAGTGCTAGTCCCCGGACTAGTAGGGCGGATACGCAGTATTTT	CSASPRTSRADTQYF
.	TRBV12-3/TRBV12-4	.	15	TRBJ2-2	TGTGCCAGCAGTCCCACCCTCGACCTGGCCGGGGAGCTGTTTTTT	CASSPTLDLAGELFF
.	TRBV29-1	many	13	TRBJ2-5	TGCAGCGTCCAGGGGCCGGTACAAGAGACCCAGTACTTC	CSVQGPVQETQYF
.	TRBV9	.	12	TRBJ2-7	TGTGCCAGCAGCGAGACAGGTTACGAGCAGTACTTC	CASSETGYEQYF
.	TRBV7-2	few	15	TRBJ1-1	TGTGCCAGCAGCCCGTCGTACATTCTGGGCACTGAAGCTTTCTTT	CASSPSYILGTEAFF
.	TRBV5-1	.	12	TRBJ2-1	TGCGCCAGCAAAGACCTCGCCAATGAGCAGTTCTTC	CASKDLANEQFF
.	TRBV6-6	.	15	TRBJ2-2	TGTGCCAGCAGTCGGGTCAAAGGGAACACCGGGGAGCTGTTTTTT	CASSRVKGNTGELFF
TRBD1	TRBV7-2	few	15	TRBJ2-7	TGTGCCAGCAGCTTAGGTGGCGACAGGGGCCACGAGCAGTACTTC	CASSLGGDRGHEQYF
.	TRBV20-1	few	14	TRBJ1-2	TGCAGTGCTAGGTCAGGACATCCGAAAGGGGGCTACACCTTC	CSARSGHPKGGYTF
.	TRBV29-1	.	12	TRBJ1-1	TGCAGCGTCCACAGGTTAAACACTGAAGCTTTCTTT	CSVHRLNTEAFF
.	TRBV5-1	.	15	TRBJ2-3	TGCGCCAGCAGCCCCGAACGGATACGCACAGATACGCAGTATTTT	CASSPERIRTDTQYF
TRBD1	TRBV18	.	15	TRBJ2-3	TGTGCCAGCTCACGAAACAGGGGAAACACAGATACGCAGTATTTT	CASSRNRGNTDTQYF
.	TRBV11-1	few	20	TRBJ2-7	TGTGCCAGCAGCTTAGCGTGGAAATGGGGGGCTCCCGAAATACGCCACGAGCAGTACTTC	CASSLAWKWGAPEIRHEQYF
TRBD2	TRBV29-1	.	15	TRBJ2-3	TGCAGCGTGCGGAGCCTAGCGGGGGTCACAGATACGCAATATTTT	CSVRSLAGVTDTQYF
TRBD2	TRBV12-3/TRBV12-4	.	16	TRBJ2-5	TGTGCCAGCAGTTTATCGGCTAGCGGGGGACGGGAGACCCTGTACTTC	CASSLSASGGRETLYF
.	TRBV6-6	many	11	TRBJ2-2	TGTGCCAGCATCTACACCGGGGAGCTGTTTTTT	CASIYTGELFF
TRBD2	TRBV6-2/TRBV6-3	few	20	TRBJ2-4	TGTGCCAGCAGTTACGGCGGACTAGCGGGGGAGCGACTAGCCAAAAACATTCAGTACTTC	CASSYGGLAGERLAKNIQYF
TRBD2	TRBV20-1	few	13	TRBJ2-1	TGCAGTGCTAGAAGCGGGGGTTTTCTTGAGCAGTTCTTC	CSARSGGFLEQFF
.	TRBV14	few	13	TRBJ2-1	TGTGCCAGCAGTGACGCCGCTAGGAATGAGCAGTTCTTC	CASSDAARNEQFF
.	TRBV30	few	13	TRBJ2-3	TGTGCCTGGAGATGGGGCGCGACAGATACGCAGTATTTT	CAWRWGATDTQYF
TRBD1	TRBV5-1	.	16	TRBJ1-5	TGCGCCAGCGCACCAGGGGGACAGGGTCTCAATCAGCCCCAGCATTTT	CASAPGGQGLNQPQHF
.	TRBV12-3/TRBV12-4	.	13	TRBJ1-2	TGTGCCAGCAGTTTAGCACAAGTCTATGGCTACACCTTC	CASSLAQVYGYTF
TRBD1	TRBV11-2	.	14	TRBJ2-5	TGTGCCAGCACCTCCGGACAGGCCCAAGAGACCCAGTACTTC	CASTSGQAQETQYF
.	TRBV15	.	14	TRBJ1-1	TGTGCCACCAGCAGAGCTGACTTGAACACTGAAGCTTTCTTT	CATSRADLNTEAFF
.	TRBV7-2	few	15	TRBJ2-7	TGTGCCAGCAGCTCCTCAACGGGGGACGTCTACGAGCAGTACTTC	CASSSSTGDVYEQYF
TRBD1	TRBV20-1	.	15	TRBJ2-7	TGCAGTGCTAGAGACCGACGCACAGGGGAACGGGAGCAGTACTTC	CSARDRRTGEREQYF
.	TRBV12-5	.	16	TRBJ1-2	TGTGCTAGTGGTTTGGTACAGGCTGGGGGCAGCTATGGCTACACCTTC	CASGLVQAGGSYGYTF
.	TRBV5-1	.	15	TRBJ1-4	TGCGCCAGCAGCCCGGGTGACAGGAACGATGAAAAACTGTTTTTT	CASSPGDRNDEKLFF
.	TRBV5-1	.	14	TRBJ2-3	TGCGCCAGCAGCTTGTTTAAGGGTGCAGATACGCAGTATTTT	CASSLFKGADTQYF
TRBD1	TRBV6-2/TRBV6-3	.	17	TRBJ1-1	TGTGCCAGCAGTTCTTCCTCGTTGGACAGGCTAAACACTGAAGCTTTCTTT	CASSSSSLDRLNTEAFF
.	TRBV9	.	14	TRBJ2-1	TGTGCCAGCAGCGTAGACCCGTTGGGGTCTGAGCAGTTCTTC	CASSVDPLGSEQFF
TRBD1	TRBV5-6	.	13	TRBJ2-3	TGTGCCAGCAGCTACTCGACAGGGGATACGCAGTATTTT	CASSYSTGDTQYF
.	TRBV9	.	13	TRBJ1-1	TGTGCCAGCAGCCCAGGAGCGGACACTGAAGCTTTCTTT	CASSPGADTEAFF
.	TRBV4-3	few	14	TRBJ2-5	TGCGCCAGCAGCCAAGGCATCTACCAAGAGACCCAGTACTTC	CASSQGIYQETQYF
.	TRBV29-1	.	13	TRBJ1-4	TGCAGCGCCATTCTTGGGGCTAATGAAAAACTGTTTTTT	CSAILGANEKLFF
.	TRBV20-1	.	14	TRBJ2-3	TGCAGTGCCGCGCGGGGTTCTAGCACAGATACGCAGTATTTT	CSAARGSSTDTQYF
.	TRBV10-3	.	13	TRBJ2-4	TGTGCCATCAGTGTGGCGGGGGCAAACATTCAGTACTTC	CAISVAGANIQYF
.	TRBV7-3	few	14	TRBJ2-1	TGTGCCAGCAGCTTAGGCGGGGAGCACAATGAGCAGTTCTTC	CASSLGGEHNEQFF
.	TRBV7-2	few	16	TRBJ1-4	TGTGCCAGCAGCGACCGACGGACGGCAACTAATGAAAAACTGTTTTTT	CASSDRRTATNEKLFF